This T cell receptor (beta chain) derives from a study of beta chain features in type 1 diabetes. This clone was seen only a few times. CDR1 SEHNR and CDR2 FQNEAQ come from the germline V gene (reference sequence). The CDR3 loop spans 14 amino acids. V shed 3 bases, J shed 4 bases, and the junction held 5 bases outside the gene matches. Sequencing targeted expressed TCRB transcripts, as all isolated RNA had been reverse transcribed. Produced via immunoSEQ multiplex PCR; TCRdb's table is partial and in-frame only. The repertoire includes under 450,000 clones, about 15% of them detected once, and about 0.018% sits in the top ten.

V usage is TRBV7-9 and J usage is TRBJ2-7; the match to TRBD1 covers 8 bases. The sequence was collected from a woman aged 18-29 years in good health. The sequenced sample was naive CD4+ T cells from blood. This chain's CDR3 is CASSFGTGLYEQYF. The CDR3 coding sequence is TGTGCCAGCAGCTTCGGGACAGGACTATACGAGCAGTACTTC.